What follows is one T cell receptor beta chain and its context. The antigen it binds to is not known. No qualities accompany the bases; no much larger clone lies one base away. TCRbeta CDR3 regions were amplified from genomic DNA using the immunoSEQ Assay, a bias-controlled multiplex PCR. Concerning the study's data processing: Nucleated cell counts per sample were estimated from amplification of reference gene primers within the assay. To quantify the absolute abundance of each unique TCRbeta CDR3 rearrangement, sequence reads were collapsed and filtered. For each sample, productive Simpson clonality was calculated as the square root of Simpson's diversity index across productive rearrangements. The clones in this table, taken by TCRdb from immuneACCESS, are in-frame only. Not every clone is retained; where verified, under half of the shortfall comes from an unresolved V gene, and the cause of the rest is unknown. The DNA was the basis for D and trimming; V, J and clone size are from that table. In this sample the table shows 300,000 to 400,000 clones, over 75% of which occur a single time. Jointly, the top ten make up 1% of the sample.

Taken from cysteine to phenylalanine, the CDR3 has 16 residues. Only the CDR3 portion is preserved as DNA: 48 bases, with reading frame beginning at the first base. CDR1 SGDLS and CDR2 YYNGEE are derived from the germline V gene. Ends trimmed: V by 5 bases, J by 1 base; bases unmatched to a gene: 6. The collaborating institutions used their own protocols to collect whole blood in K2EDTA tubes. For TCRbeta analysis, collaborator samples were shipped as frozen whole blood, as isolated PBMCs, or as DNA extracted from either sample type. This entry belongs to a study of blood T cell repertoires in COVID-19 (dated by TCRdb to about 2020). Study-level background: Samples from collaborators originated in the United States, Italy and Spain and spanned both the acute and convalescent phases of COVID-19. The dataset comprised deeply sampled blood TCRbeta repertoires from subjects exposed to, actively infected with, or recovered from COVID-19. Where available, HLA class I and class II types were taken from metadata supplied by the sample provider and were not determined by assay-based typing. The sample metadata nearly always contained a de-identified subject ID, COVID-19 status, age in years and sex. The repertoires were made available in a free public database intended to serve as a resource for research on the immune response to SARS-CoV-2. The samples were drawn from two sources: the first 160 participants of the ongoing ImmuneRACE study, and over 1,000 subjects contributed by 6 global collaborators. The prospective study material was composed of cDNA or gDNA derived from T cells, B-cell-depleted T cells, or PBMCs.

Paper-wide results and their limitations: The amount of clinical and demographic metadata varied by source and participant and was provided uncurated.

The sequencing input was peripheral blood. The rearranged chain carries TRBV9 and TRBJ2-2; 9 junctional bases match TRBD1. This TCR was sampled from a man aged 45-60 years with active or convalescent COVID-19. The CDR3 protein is CASSKTGQGNTGELFF. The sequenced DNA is TGTGCCAGCAGTAAAACGGGACAGGGGAACACCGGGGAGCTGTTTTTT. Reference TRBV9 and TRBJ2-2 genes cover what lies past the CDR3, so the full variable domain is DSGVTQTPKHLITATGQRVTLRCSPRSGDLSVYWYQQSLDQGLQFLIQYYNGEERAKGNILERFSAQQFPDLHSELNLSSLELGDSALYFCASSKTGQGNTGELFFGEGSRLTVL.